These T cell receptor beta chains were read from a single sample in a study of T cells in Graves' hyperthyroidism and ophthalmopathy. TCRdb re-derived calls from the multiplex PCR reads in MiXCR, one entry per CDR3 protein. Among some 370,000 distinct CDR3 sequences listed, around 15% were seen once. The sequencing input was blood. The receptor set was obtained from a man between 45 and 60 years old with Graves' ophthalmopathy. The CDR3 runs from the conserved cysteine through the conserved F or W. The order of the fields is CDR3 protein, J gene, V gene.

CDR3 protein: CASSRVAGVLTGELFF
J gene: TRBJ2-2
V gene: TRBV3-1

CDR3 protein: CASSIGSNTDTQYF
J gene: TRBJ2-3
V gene: TRBV19

CDR3 protein: CASSLSTSRTGELFF
J gene: TRBJ2-2
V gene: TRBV12-3/TRBV12-4

CDR3 protein: CASSTHGTDEKLFF
J gene: TRBJ1-4
V gene: TRBV28

CDR3 protein: CASSQDRVIGNTEAFF
J gene: TRBJ1-1
V gene: TRBV3-1

CDR3 protein: CASSYFRNTEAFF
J gene: TRBJ1-1
V gene: TRBV6-6

CDR3 protein: CASSHFKLQGHYGYTF
J gene: TRBJ1-2
V gene: TRBV3-1

CDR3 protein: CAIQGKGAPGNTEAFF
J gene: TRBJ1-1
V gene: TRBV6-1

CDR3 protein: CASSGGQDNYGYTF
J gene: TRBJ1-2
V gene: TRBV25-1

CDR3 protein: CASMSEGPPTHGTQYF
J gene: TRBJ2-3
V gene: TRBV6-1

CDR3 protein: CSARTPGSYEQYF
J gene: TRBJ2-7
V gene: TRBV20-1

CDR3 protein: CASSVGLAGGDTQYF
J gene: TRBJ2-3
V gene: TRBV13

CDR3 protein: CASSLEAGTTDTQYF
J gene: TRBJ2-3
V gene: TRBV5-4

CDR3 protein: CASSAGTGGNEKLFF
J gene: TRBJ1-4
V gene: TRBV7-8

CDR3 protein: CAISDSHSDTEAFF
J gene: TRBJ1-1
V gene: TRBV10-3

CDR3 protein: CASSQMSESGEQFF
J gene: TRBJ2-1
V gene: TRBV3-1

CDR3 protein: CSARDGATKGASNEQFF
J gene: TRBJ2-1
V gene: TRBV20-1

CDR3 protein: CASSQDPHSNQPQHF
J gene: TRBJ1-5
V gene: TRBV4-2